This T cell receptor beta chain originates from a study of spatial heterogeneity in lung cancer. TCR cDNA molecules were tagged individually, and each one carried a unique molecular identifier. One entry per CDR3 protein, called by TCRdb with MiXCR from the 5' RACE reads. The data hold around 40,000 distinct CDR3 sequences, with roughly 4.9% observed a single time. Ten or more counts support this clonotype. Time point noted: sample taken at primary tumor resection. Whole RNA, isolated from tumor, nontumor lung or frozen PBMC, was sequenced without prior sorting. Germline CDR1 is MNHNS and CDR2 is SASEGT. This CDR3 region has 13 residues. Trimming removed 8 bases from V and 0 bases from J, with 10 bases in between.

V is TRBV6-1 and J is TRBJ2-5; the D gene could be TRBD1 or TRBD2 (5 bases each). The receptor's source is a female donor with early-stage non-small cell lung cancer. This specimen was PBMCs, taken at surgery. The CDR3 nucleotides read TGTGCCAGCCAGTGGGGGAACCAAGAGACCCAGTACTTC. This codes for CASQWGNQETQYF.